One and the same sample provided the 8 T cell receptor beta chains below, sequenced in a study of blood T cell repertoires in COVID-19. Measured with immunoSEQ multiplex PCR; TCRdb has only the in-frame clones, and not every one. There are about 380,000 clones in the sample; 85% to 90% occur only once, and more than 1% lies in the top ten. Sequencing was done on a sample of PBMCs or T cells enriched from blood (not recorded which). The receptor source for this set is a woman younger than 35 who had recovered from COVID-19.

The chain couples TRBV7-2 to TRBJ2-3; 7 bases agree with TRBD2. V was pared by 0 bases and J by 4 bases, with 7 bases of the junction left unmatched. This CDR3 spans 16 amino acids. Looked up from germline, CDR1 is SGHTA and CDR2 is FQGNSA. DNA of the CDR3: TGTGCCAGCAGCTTAGCAGGACTAGGAGGGGCAGATACGCAGTATTTT. Amino acids: CASSLAGLGGADTQYF.

The J gene is TRBJ2-7, the V gene TRBV5-5, with 9 positions matching TRBD1. The CDR3 is 16 amino acids. Germline trimming cut 0 bases from V and 5 bases from J; bases unmatched to any gene: 9. Germline loops: CDR1 SGHKS, CDR2 YYEKEE (reference sequence). The chain's CDR3 is CASSLDLDRGNHEQYF. The DNA for the CDR3 is TGTGCCAGCAGCTTGGATTTGGACAGGGGTAACCACGAGCAGTACTTC. Using reference TRBV5-5 and TRBJ2-7 for the parts outside the CDR3, the full variable domain is DAGVTQSPTHLIKTRGQQVTLRCSPISGHKSVSWYQQVLGQGPQFIFQYYEKEERGRGNFPDRFSARQFPNYSSELNVNALLLGDSALYLCASSLDLDRGNHEQYFGPGTRLTVT.

The genes are TRBV27 and TRBJ1-1, with D perhaps TRBD1 (6 bases). Germline CDR1 MNHEY, CDR2 SMNVEV (reference sequence). CDR3 size: 17 residues. Trimming cost V 5 bases and J 0 bases, with 19 bases left between them. As DNA, the CDR3 is TGTGCCAGCAGTCCACGTGTGGGGGCTATATTGAACACTGAAGCTTTCTTT. Amino acids: CASSPRVGAILNTEAFF.

V gene TRBV7-9 combines with J gene TRBJ2-7; 7 positions match TRBD1. This CDR3 spans 15 amino acids. Germline V CDR1 and CDR2: SEHNR, FQNEAQ (reference sequence). Unmatched junction bases numbered 4, after V lost 2 bases and J lost 0 bases. This CDR3 is CASSLHAGGSYEQYF. In nucleotides, the CDR3 is TGTGCCAGCAGCTTACATGCAGGGGGCTCCTACGAGCAGTACTTC.

V is TRBV10-3 and J is TRBJ1-2, with D tentatively TRBD1 (6 bases). V lost 4 bases, J lost 3 bases, and 12 bases lay in between. The CDR3 runs to 14 residues. Germline CDR1 and CDR2: ENHRY and SYGVKD. CDR3 in amino acids: CAISAVRGDYGYTF. CDR3 DNA: TGTGCCATCAGTGCAGTCAGGGGCGACTATGGCTACACCTTC.

This clone was seen a single time. The chain is built from TRBV4-1 and TRBJ2-7; 11 bases align to TRBD2. The CDR3 runs 16 residues. V shed 0 bases and J 3 bases; nucleotides not matched to a gene: 4. Germline values: CDR1 MGHRA, CDR2 YSYEKL. The CDR3 region has the DNA TGCGCCAGCAGCCAAGATTCCCTAGCGGGGGGCTACGAGCAGTACTTC. Amino acid sequence: CASSQDSLAGGYEQYF.

V usage is TRBV30 and J usage is TRBJ2-5, with D possibly being TRBD1 (6 bases). The V gene's germline CDR1 is GTSNPN and CDR2 SVGIG (reference sequence). V lost 7 bases and J lost 3, with 15 bases in between. This CDR3 has 13 amino acids. This CDR3 reads CALSGTPKETQYF. In DNA, the CDR3 is TGTGCCTTATCCGGGACACCTAAAGAGACCCAGTACTTC.

CDR3 sequence: CASSLGQGAPGELFF. CDR3 nucleotides: TGCGCCAGCAGCCTAGGACAGGGTGCCCCCGGGGAGCTGTTTTTT. The chain couples TRBV5-1 to TRBJ2-2; TRBD1 aligns across 8 bases. This CDR3 contains 15 residues. Germline CDR1 SGHRS, CDR2 YFSETQ. The V and J ends lost 4 bases and 6 bases, in that order; junction bases with no gene match: 8.